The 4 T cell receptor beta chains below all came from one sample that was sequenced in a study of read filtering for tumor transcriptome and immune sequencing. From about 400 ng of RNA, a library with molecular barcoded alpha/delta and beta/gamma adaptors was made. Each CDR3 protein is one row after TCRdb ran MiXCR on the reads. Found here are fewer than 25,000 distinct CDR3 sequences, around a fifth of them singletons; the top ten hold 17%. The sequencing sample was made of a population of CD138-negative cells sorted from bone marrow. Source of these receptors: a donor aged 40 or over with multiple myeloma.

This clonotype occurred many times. The CDR3 DNA reads as TGCGCCAGCAGCTTGGTGAGCGGGAGTGGGAATGAGCAGTTCTTC. Translation: CASSLVSGSGNEQFF. The rearrangement links TRBV5-1 to TRBJ2-1, with 8 nucleotides matching TRBD2. The junction had 6 bases not matched to a gene; V was cut back by 0 bases and J by 7 bases. The germline V gene has CDR1 SGHRS and CDR2 YFSETQ. The CDR3 spans 15 residues.

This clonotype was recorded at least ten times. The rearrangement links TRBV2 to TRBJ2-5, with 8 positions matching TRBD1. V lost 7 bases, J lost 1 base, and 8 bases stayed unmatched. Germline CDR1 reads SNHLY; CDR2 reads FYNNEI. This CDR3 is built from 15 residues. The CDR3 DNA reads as TGTGCCAGCACCGCCGACAGGGGATTCCAAGAGACCCAGTACTTC. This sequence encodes CASTADRGFQETQYF.

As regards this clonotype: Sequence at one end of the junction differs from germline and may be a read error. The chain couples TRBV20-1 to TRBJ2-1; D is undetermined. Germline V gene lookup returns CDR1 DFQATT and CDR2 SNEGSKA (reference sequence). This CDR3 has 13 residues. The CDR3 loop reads CGARGLAYNEQSF. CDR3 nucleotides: TGCGGTGCTAGAGGATTAGCCTACAATGAGCAGTCCTTC.

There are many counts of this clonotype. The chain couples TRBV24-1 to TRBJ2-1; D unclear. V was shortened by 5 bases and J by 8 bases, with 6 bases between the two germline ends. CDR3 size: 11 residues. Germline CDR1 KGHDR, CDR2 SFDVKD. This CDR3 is CATSVVDEQFF. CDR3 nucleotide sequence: TGTGCCACCAGTGTGGTGGATGAGCAGTTCTTC.